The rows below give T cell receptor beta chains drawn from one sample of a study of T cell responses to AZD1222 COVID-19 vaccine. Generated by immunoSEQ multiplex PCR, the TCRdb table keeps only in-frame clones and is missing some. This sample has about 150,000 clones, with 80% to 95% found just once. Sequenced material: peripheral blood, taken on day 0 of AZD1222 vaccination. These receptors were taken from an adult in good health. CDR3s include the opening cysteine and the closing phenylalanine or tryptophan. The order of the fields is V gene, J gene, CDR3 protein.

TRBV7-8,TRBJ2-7,CASSPAGAGGMYEQYF
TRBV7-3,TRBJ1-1,CASSPGTRAFF
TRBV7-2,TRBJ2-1,CASSLVVLAKYEQFF
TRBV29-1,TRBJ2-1,CSVVRAGGAPYNEQFF
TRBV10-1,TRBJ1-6,CASSLGQGNSPLHF
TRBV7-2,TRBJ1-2,CASSHTGTGSGYTF
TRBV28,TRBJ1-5,CASRGTNRGSDQPQHF
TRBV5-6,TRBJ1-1,CASSWALAMNTEAFF
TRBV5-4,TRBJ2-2,CASSPRLAGNTGELFF
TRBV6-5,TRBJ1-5,CAIQQGGGNQPQHF
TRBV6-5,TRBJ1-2,CASSNMGFGYTF
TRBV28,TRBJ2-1,CASSSLLAVSSYNEQFF
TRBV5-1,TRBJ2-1,CASSPALAGVDRQFF
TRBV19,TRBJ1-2,CASSIDFPGSGYTF
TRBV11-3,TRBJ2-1,CASSLGGPLHNEQFF
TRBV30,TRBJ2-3,CAWSLTGDTQYF
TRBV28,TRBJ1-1,CASSAPGSTEAFF
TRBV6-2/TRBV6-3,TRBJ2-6,CASSGTPSGANVLTF
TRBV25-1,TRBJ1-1,CASSKARPNTEAFF
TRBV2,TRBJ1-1,CASAAGGKNTEAFF
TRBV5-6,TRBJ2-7,CASSRGTSGTDEQYF
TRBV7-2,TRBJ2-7,CASSLAVKRETYEQYF
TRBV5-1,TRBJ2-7,CASSISGSSHEQYF
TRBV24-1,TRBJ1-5,CATSTRLGNQPQHF
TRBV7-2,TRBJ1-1,CASRLPGEVTEAFF
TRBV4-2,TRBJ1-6,CASSLRDRDNSPLHF
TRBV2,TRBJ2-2,CASGAGPNTGELFF
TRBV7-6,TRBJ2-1,CASSGRRDSQTGATFYNEQFF
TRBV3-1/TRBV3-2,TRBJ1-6,CASSHLDSSNSPLHF
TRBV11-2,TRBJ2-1,CASSLEVTGNEQFF
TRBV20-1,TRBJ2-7,CSASARTSLLEQYF
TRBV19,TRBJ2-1,CASRLAGGNEQFF
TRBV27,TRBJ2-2,CASSSPAGGTGAGELFF